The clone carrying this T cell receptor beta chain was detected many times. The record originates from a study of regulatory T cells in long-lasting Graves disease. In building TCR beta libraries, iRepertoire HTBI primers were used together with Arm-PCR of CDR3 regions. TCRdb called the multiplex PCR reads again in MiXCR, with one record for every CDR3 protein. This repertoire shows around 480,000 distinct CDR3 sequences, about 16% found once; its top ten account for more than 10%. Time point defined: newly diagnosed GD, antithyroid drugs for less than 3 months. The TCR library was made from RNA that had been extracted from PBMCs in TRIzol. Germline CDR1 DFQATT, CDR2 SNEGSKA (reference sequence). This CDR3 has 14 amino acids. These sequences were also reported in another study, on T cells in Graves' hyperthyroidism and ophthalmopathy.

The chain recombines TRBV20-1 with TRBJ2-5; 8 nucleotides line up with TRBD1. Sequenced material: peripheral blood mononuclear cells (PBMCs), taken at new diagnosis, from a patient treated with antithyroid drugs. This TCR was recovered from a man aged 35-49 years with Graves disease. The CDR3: CSASRWTGQETQYF. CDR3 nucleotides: TGCAGCGCCTCCCGCTGGACAGGGCAAGAGACCCAGTACTTC.